The 4 T cell receptor beta chains below were found in one sample sequenced in a study of blood T cell repertoires in COVID-19. Profiling relied on immunoSEQ multiplex PCR, and the TCRdb table lists in-frame clones only, not all of them. The table lists about 250,000 clones, approximately 81% of them singletons. The sequenced material came from PBMCs or T cells enriched from blood (not recorded which). These receptors all come from a woman aged 45 to 65 who had been exposed to COVID-19.

On this clone itself: Other nucleotide sequences in the sample specify the same CDR3. The V call is TRBV18, the J call TRBJ2-2; a weak D match, TRBD2 (5 bases). The CDR3 consists of 13 residues. Looked up from germline, CDR1 is KGHSH and CDR2 is LQKENI. The V and J ends lost 3 bases and 3 bases respectively, with 5 bases between them. The CDR3 loop is CASSPRDTGELFF. DNA of the CDR3: TGTGCCAGCTCACCGAGGGACACCGGGGAGCTGTTTTTT.

The chain has TRBV6-5 and TRBJ1-1, with D possibly being TRBD1 (5 bases). This CDR3 region has 15 residues. V was trimmed by 6 bases and J by 0 bases, leaving 14 bases between them. Germline CDR1 MNHEY, CDR2 SVGAGI. The CDR3 nucleotides read TGTGCCAGCAGCCACGGGGGGAACTTGAACACTGAAGCTTTCTTT. Translated: CASSHGGNLNTEAFF.

The rearrangement joins TRBV9 to TRBJ2-7; TRBD2 agrees at 7 bases. The CDR3 runs to 14 residues. From germline, CDR1 is SGDLS and CDR2 YYNGEE. V lost 0 bases, J lost 3 bases, and 3 bases stayed unmatched. The DNA of the CDR3 is TGTGCCAGCAGCGTAGGGGGAGGGGACTACGAGCAGTACTTC. It translates to CASSVGGGDYEQYF.

The rearrangement joins TRBV7-2 to TRBJ2-7; 7 positions agree with TRBD1. J gave up 6 bases and V 1 base, and 6 bases lay outside the gene matches. CDR3 length: 14 amino acids. Germline lookup yields CDR1 SGHTA and CDR2 FQGNSA. As DNA, the CDR3 is TGTGCCAGCAGCTTAGGGGCAGGGGGTCGCGAGCAGTACTTC. Protein product: CASSLGAGGREQYF. Looking up the rest from reference TRBV7-2 and TRBJ2-7 gives the full variable domain: GAGVSQSPSNKVTEKGKDVELRCDPISGHTALYWYRQSLGQGLEFLIYFQGNSAPDKSGLPSDRFSAERTGGSVSTLTIQRTQQEDSAVYLCASSLGAGGREQYFGPGTRLTVT.